This TCR beta chain was identified in a study of early stage breast cancer tumors. As for the study in general: The ER+/PR+/HER2- tumors included 7 to 9 ductal and a few lobular carcinomas. General study results and limits: Tumor and normal breast were distinguished via blood comparison in most of the 16 patients. Most shared enriched TCRB sequences were commonly generated ones.

Blood replicates held 0.5 ug DNA, tumor or normal breast roughly 1.5 ug, two each. Measured with immunoSEQ multiplex PCR; TCRdb has only the in-frame clones, and not every one. Of roughly 30,000 clones in the sample, 80% to 90% were seen once. Worth noting for this clone: Antigen specificity is unknown.

V was clipped by 2 bases and J by 6 bases; unmatched bases: 6. CDR1 is MNHNS and CDR2 is SASEGT in the germline V gene. The CDR3 loop spans 15 amino acids. This TCR derives from a person in their fifties or sixties with breast cancer. This chain uses TRBV6-1 with TRBJ1-5; 8 nucleotides align to TRBD1. Sequenced: blood. Here the CDR3 reads CASSERQGRSQPQHF. The CDR3 region has the DNA TGTGCCAGCAGTGAAAGACAGGGGAGGAGTCAGCCCCAGCATTTT.